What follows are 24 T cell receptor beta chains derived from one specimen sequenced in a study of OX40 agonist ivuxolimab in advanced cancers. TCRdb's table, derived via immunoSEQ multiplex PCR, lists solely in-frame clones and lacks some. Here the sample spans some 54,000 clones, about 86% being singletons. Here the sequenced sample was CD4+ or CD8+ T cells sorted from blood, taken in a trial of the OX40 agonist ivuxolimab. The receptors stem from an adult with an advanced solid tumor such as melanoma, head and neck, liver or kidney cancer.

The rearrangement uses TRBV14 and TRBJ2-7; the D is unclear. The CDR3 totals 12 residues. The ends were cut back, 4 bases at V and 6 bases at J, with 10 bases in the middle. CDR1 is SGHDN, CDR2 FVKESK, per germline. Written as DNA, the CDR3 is TGTGCCAGCAGCCTACCGACCCCCGAGCAGTACTTC. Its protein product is CASSLPTPEQYF.

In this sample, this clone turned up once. CDR3 amino acids: CASSPSLTGANVLTF. The CDR3 DNA follows: TGTGCCAGTAGTCCGAGCCTCACAGGGGCCAACGTCCTGACTTTC. The chain joins TRBV19 to TRBJ2-6; D gene unclear. Germline V gene data show CDR1 as LNHDA and CDR2 as SQIVND (reference sequence). V lost 5 bases and J lost 4, with 12 bases in between. The CDR3 runs to 15 residues. Using reference TRBV19 and TRBJ2-6 for the parts outside the CDR3, the full variable domain is DGGITQSPKYLFRKEGQNVTLSCEQNLNHDAMYWYRQDPGQGLRLIYYSQIVNDFQKGDIAEGYSVSREKKESFPLTVTSAQKNPTAFYLCASSPSLTGANVLTFGAGSRLTVL.

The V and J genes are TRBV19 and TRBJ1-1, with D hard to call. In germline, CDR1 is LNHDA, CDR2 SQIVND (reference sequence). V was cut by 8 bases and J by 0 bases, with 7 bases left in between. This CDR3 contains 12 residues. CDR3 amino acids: CASFSLNTEAFF. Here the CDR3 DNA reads TGTGCCAGTTTCAGCCTGAACACTGAAGCTTTCTTT.

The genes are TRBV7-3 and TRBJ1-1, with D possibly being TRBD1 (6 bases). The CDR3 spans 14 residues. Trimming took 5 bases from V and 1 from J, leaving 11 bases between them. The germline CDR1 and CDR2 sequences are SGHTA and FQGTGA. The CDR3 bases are TGTGCCAGCAGCCCTTCAGGGGCGAACACTGAAGCTTTCTTT. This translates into CASSPSGANTEAFF.

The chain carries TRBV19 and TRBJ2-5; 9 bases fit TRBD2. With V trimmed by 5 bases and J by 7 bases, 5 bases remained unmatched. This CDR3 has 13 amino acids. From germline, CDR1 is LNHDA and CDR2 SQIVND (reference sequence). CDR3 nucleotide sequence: TGTGCCAGTAGTGTCTCTAGCGGGGCGACCCAGTACTTC. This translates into CASSVSSGATQYF.

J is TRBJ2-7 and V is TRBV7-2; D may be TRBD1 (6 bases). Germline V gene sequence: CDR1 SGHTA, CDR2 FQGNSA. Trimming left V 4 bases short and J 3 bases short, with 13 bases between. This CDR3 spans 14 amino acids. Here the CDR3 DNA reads TGTGCCAGCAGCTCCCAACCGGACAGCTACGAGCAGTACTTC. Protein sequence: CASSSQPDSYEQYF.

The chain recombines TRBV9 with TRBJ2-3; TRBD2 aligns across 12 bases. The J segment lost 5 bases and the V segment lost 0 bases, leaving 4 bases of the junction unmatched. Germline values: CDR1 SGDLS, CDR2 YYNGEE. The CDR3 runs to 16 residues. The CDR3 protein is CASSVVSSGRGDTQYF. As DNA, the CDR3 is TGTGCCAGCAGCGTAGTCTCTAGCGGGAGGGGAGATACGCAGTATTTT.

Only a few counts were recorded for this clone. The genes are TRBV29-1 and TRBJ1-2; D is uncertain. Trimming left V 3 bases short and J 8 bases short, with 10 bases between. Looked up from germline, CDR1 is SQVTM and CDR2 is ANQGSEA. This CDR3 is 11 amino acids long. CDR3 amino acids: CSVDSGGGYTF. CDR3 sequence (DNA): TGCAGCGTTGATAGCGGAGGAGGCTACACCTTC.

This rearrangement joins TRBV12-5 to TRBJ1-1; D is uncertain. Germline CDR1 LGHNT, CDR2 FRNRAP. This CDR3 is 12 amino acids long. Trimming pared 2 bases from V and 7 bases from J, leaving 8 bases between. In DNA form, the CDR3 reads TGTGCTAGTGGTTTGAAGGAATTTGAAGCTTTCTTT. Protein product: CASGLKEFEAFF.

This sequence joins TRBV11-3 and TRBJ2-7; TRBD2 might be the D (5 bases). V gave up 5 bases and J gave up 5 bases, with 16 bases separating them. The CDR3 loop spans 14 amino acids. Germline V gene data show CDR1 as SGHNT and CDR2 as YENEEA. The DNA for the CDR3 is TGTGCCAGCAGCCTAAGCCGGGGTCAGAACGAGCAGTACTTC. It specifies CASSLSRGQNEQYF.

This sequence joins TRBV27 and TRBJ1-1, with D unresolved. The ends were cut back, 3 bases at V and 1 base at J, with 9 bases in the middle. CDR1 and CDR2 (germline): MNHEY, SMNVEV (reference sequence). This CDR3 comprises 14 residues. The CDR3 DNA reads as TGTGCCAGCAGTTTTCGGCTAAAGAACACTGAAGCTTTCTTT. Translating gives CASSFRLKNTEAFF.

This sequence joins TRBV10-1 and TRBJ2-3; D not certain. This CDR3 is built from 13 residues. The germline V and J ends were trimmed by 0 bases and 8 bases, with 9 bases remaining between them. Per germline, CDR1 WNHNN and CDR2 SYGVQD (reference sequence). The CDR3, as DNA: TGCGCCAGCAGTGAGTCTGGGTTGGGTACGCAGTATTTT. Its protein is CASSESGLGTQYF.

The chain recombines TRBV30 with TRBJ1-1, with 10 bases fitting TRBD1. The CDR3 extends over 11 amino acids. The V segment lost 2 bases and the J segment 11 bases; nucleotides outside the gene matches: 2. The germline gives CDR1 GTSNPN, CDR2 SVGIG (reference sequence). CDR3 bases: TGTGCCTGGAGTCCGGGACAGGGGGCTTTCTTT. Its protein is CAWSPGQGAFF.

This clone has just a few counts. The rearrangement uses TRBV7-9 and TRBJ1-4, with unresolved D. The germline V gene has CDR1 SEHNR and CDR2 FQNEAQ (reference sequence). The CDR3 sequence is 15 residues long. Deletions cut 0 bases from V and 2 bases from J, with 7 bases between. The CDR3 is CASSLASGTNEKLFF. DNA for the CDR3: TGTGCCAGCAGCTTAGCGTCGGGGACTAATGAAAAACTGTTTTTT.

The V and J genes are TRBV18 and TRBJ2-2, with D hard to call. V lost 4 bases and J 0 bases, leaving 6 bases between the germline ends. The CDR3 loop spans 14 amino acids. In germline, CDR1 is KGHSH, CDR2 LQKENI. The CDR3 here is CASSQRPNTGELFF. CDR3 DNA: TGTGCCAGCTCACAGCGACCGAACACCGGGGAGCTGTTTTTT.

Written as DNA, the CDR3 is TGTGCCAGCAGTTTACCACCTCCGGGGCCAGAAGCTTTCTTT. Its protein product is CASSLPPPGPEAFF. V and J are TRBV28 and TRBJ1-1, with D tentatively TRBD1 (5 bases). Trimming took off 2 bases at V and 8 bases at J, with 15 bases between the two ends. Germline CDR1 reads MDHEN; CDR2 reads SYDVKM. The CDR3 is 14 residues long.

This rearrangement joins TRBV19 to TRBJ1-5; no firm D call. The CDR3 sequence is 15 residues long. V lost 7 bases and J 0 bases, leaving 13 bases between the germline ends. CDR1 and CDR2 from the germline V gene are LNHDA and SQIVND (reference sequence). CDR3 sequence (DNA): TGTGCCAGTATCTCGGGAATCCATAGCAATCAGCCCCAGCATTTT. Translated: CASISGIHSNQPQHF.

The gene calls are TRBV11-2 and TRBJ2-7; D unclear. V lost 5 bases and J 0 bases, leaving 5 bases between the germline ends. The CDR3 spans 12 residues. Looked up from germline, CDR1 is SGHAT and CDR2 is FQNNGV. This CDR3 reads CASSPSSYEQYF. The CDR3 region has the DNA TGTGCCAGCAGCCCCTCCTCCTACGAGCAGTACTTC.

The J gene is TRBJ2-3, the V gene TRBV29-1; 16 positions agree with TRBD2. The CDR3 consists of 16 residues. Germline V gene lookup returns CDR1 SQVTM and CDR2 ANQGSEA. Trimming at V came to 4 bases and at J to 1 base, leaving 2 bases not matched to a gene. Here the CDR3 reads CSVVGTSGGGTDTQYF. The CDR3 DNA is TGCAGCGTTGTAGGGACTAGCGGGGGGGGCACAGATACGCAGTATTTT.

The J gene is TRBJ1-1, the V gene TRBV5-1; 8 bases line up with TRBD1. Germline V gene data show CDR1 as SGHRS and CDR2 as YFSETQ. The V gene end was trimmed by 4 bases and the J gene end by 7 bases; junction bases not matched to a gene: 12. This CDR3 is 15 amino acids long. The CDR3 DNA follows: TGCGCCAGCAGCGCAGAAAAGACAGGGGTGAGTGAAGCTTTCTTT. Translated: CASSAEKTGVSEAFF. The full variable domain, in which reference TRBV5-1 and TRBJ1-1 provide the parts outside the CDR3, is KAGVTQTPRYLIKTRGQQVTLSCSPISGHRSVSWYQQTPGQGLQFLFEYFSETQRNKGNFPGRFSGRQFSNSRSEMNVSTLELGDSALYLCASSAEKTGVSEAFFGQGTRLTVV.

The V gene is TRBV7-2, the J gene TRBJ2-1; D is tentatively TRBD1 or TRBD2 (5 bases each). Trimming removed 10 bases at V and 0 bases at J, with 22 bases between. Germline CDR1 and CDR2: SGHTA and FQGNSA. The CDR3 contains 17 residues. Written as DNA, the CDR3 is TGTGCCAACCCGGGGCAGGCTTATATCATCTCCTACAATGAGCAGTTCTTC. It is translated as CANPGQAYIISYNEQFF.

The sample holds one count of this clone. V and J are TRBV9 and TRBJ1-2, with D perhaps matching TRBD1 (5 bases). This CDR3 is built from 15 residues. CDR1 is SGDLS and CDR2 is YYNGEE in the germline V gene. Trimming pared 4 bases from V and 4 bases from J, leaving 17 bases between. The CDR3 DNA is TGTGCCAGCAGCCGAGACGAGGGGAGGGCCTATGGCTACACCTTC. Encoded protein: CASSRDEGRAYGYTF.

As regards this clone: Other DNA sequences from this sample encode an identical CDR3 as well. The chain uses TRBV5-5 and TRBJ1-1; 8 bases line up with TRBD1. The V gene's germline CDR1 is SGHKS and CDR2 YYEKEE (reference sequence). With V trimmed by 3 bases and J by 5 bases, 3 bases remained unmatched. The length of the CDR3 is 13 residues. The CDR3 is CASSSQGDTEAFF. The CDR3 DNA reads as TGTGCCAGCAGCTCACAGGGGGATACTGAAGCTTTCTTT. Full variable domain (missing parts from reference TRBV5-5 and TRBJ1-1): DAGVTQSPTHLIKTRGQQVTLRCSPISGHKSVSWYQQVLGQGPQFIFQYYEKEERGRGNFPDRFSARQFPNYSSELNVNALLLGDSALYLCASSSQGDTEAFFGQGTRLTVV.

DNA for the CDR3: TGTGCCAGCAGCTCTACCTTAGACAGTTATAGCAATCAGCCCCAGCATTTT. Encoded protein: CASSSTLDSYSNQPQHF. The J gene is TRBJ1-5, the V gene TRBV5-6, with D possibly being TRBD1 (5 bases). V lost 3 bases, J lost 0 bases, and 16 bases lay in between. This CDR3 is built from 17 residues. Germline V gives CDR1 SGHDT, CDR2 YYEEEE.